This TCR beta chain comes out of a study of cytomegalovirus exposure and HLA in healthy donors. Whole-study findings and limits: Prior analysis indicated that the majority of TCR beta V segments exhibited productivity approximately 87% or approximately 30% of the time. A later analysis showed HLA-associated TCR beta chains outstripping equally common others in clonal expansion. Immune exposure was documented only through CMV serostatus.

Trimming took off 2 bases at V and 6 bases at J, with 9 bases between the two ends. CDR1 and CDR2 from the germline V gene are SGHRS and YFSETQ. This CDR3 is 12 amino acids long. PCR used 60 Vbeta primers and 13 Jbeta primers. TCRdb's copy holds only in-frame clones and misses some; the assay was immunoSEQ multiplex PCR. Seen here are about 180,000 clones, roughly 80% observed once, and the top ten hold under 7.5%. This clone was seen more than once but under ten times. Its antigen is unidentified. The chain uses TRBV5-1 and TRBJ2-7; D might be TRBD2 (7 bases). The sequencing input was PBMCs. The receptor comes from a man aged 25-45 years in good health and CMV-seropositive. The CDR3 region has the DNA TGCGCCAGCAGCTTACGGGGGGCCGAGCAGTACTTC. Translated: CASSLRGAEQYF.